The table lists the clone carrying this T cell receptor (beta chain) with many counts. This record belongs to a study of T-cell reconstitution after alpha-beta-depleted transplantation in children. Unique molecular identifiers were used in preparing the TCRbeta library. TCRdb re-called the PCR reads with MiXCR, one entry per CDR3 protein. The sample contains about 460,000 distinct CDR3 sequences, roughly a tenth of which appear only once. V trimming: 2 bases; J trimming: 4 bases; junction bases outside the gene matches: 3. The CDR3 is made up of 15 amino acids. The germline CDR1 and CDR2 sequences are MNHEY and SVGAGI.

The sample here was PBMCs, taken before TCRalphabeta/CD19-depleted stem cell transplant. The rearrangement links TRBV6-5 to TRBJ2-1; 9 bases map to TRBD2. This TCR was sampled from a child aged 2 to 9 with inherited bone marrow failure, due to receive a stem cell transplant. The CDR3 nucleotides read TGTGCCAGCAGTTACCGGGGACTAGCTTACAATGAGCAGTTCTTC. This gives the protein CASSYRGLAYNEQFF.